This T cell receptor beta chain is from a study of blood T cell repertoires in COVID-19. The data were produced by immunoSEQ multiplex PCR, yet TCRdb's version contains in-frame clones alone and is incomplete. The sample yields some 220,000 clones, 84% seen once. CDR1 and CDR2 (germline): SGHTA, FQGNSA. With 6 bases removed from V and 2 bases from J, the gap between germline ends came to 14 bases. The CDR3 covers 14 residues. The chain couples TRBV7-2 to TRBJ2-7; D possibly corresponds to TRBD1 (5 bases). The sequenced sample consisted of peripheral blood. The clonotype comes from a man aged 45 to 65 with active or convalescent COVID-19. This chain's CDR3 is CASRSTGTTYEQYF. The CDR3 DNA sequence: TGTGCCAGCAGATCAACAGGTACCACCTACGAGCAGTACTTC.